This entry lists 22 T cell receptor beta chains sequenced from one sample in a study of tumor-infiltrating lymphocytes in primary liver carcinoma. Blood RNA was derived from unsorted whole blood, and germline DNA was extracted too. The input was roughly 0.5 ug total RNA; TCR beta cDNA was made from it with a constant-region primer. Three nested multiplex PCR rounds, a slightly modified ARM-PCR, produced the libraries for TCR beta. Running around 9 cycles apiece, the first two PCR rounds relied on TRBV1-TRBV30 forward primers together with a C-beta reverse primer. TCRdb recomputed calls from the multiplex PCR reads with MiXCR, one row per CDR3 protein. The sample lists about 200,000 distinct CDR3 sequences, 65% occurring once. The sequencing input was peripheral blood. The source is a woman aged 55 to 70 with primary liver carcinoma and hepatitis B virus infection.

With respect to this clonotype: The junction does not match germline at one end; this may be a read error. J is TRBJ2-6 and V is TRBV11-1, with D perhaps matching TRBD1 (6 bases). Per the germline V gene, CDR1 is SGHAT and CDR2 is FQDESV (reference sequence). The CDR3 is made up of 15 amino acids. In nucleotides, the CDR3 is TGTGCCAGCAGCCAAAGGGCTTCAGGGGTCAACGTCCTGACTTTC. It is translated as CASSQRASGVNVLTF.

A word on this clonotype: One end of the junction does not line up with germline, which may come from a read error. The rearrangement uses TRBV12-3 or TRBV12-4 and TRBJ2-1; D is uncertain. The CDR3 covers 12 residues. Here the CDR3 reads CVSSLGNNEQFF. The CDR3, as DNA: TGTGTCAGCAGTTTAGGTAACAATGAGCAGTTCTTC.

About this clonotype itself: Germline and junction disagree at one end, which may indicate a read error. The CDR3 bases are TGCAGCGTTGAACACGGGGCCCGAAACGTTCAGCACTTC. Its translation: CSVEHGARNVQHF. The V gene is TRBV29-1, the J gene TRBJ2-4; D assignment may be TRBD1 or TRBD2 (5 bases each). This CDR3 is 13 amino acids long. Germline V gene lookup returns CDR1 SQVTM and CDR2 ANQGSEA.

The table lists this clonotype with many counts. The chain employs TRBV6-1 and TRBJ1-2; no definite D call. Germline V gene data show CDR1 as MNHNS and CDR2 as SASEGT. The V and J ends lost 6 bases and 8 bases respectively, with 28 bases between them. The CDR3 has 17 amino acids. The CDR3 DNA reads TGTGCCAGCAGCCCTTCCTTTTTCGGCAGGAAGACCAGAGGCTACACCTTC. Residues: CASSPSFFGRKTRGYTF.

In regard to this clonotype: At one boundary the junction diverges from the germline segment, which might be a read error. The rearrangement links TRBV7-8 to TRBJ2-5; 15 positions agree with TRBD2. In germline, CDR1 is SGHVS, CDR2 FQNEAQ. The CDR3 runs 17 residues. The DNA of the CDR3 is TGTGCCAGCAGCCCCCTCGGGACTAGCGGGAGGAAAGAGACCCAGTGCTTC. Translation gives CASSPLGTSGRKETQCF.

Points on this clonotype: This may come from a read error, since a much larger clone is one base off. The chain couples TRBV28 to TRBJ1-4; TRBD1 matches at 7 bases. The CDR3 totals 14 residues. Germline V gives CDR1 MDHEN, CDR2 SYDVKM. CDR3 sequence: CVSSPKPATGKLFF. CDR3 nucleotides: TGTGTCAGCAGTCCCAAACCCGCGACAGGGAAACTGTTTTTT.

With respect to this clonotype: An end of the junction differs from the germline gene, which may be a read error. This sequence joins TRBV6-5 and TRBJ1-1, with a tentative D call TRBD1 (6 bases). This CDR3 is built from 13 residues. Per germline, CDR1 MNHEY and CDR2 SVGAGI. CDR3 protein: CARTYTGNTEVFF. CDR3 DNA sequence: TGTGCCAGGACCTATACAGGGAACACTGAAGTTTTCTTT.

This clonotype was picked up many times. The genes are TRBV12-3 or TRBV12-4 and TRBJ1-4; D might be TRBD1 (5 bases). The CDR3 consists of 12 residues. Trimming shortened V by 6 bases and J by 3 bases, and 5 bases separated the two germline ends. CDR3 DNA: TGTGCCAGCAGGACAGCTAATGAAAAACTGTTTTTT. It specifies CASRTANEKLFF.

The chain links TRBV11-1 to TRBJ2-3, with D perhaps TRBD1 (5 bases). CDR3 length equals 19 residues. Trimming took off 5 bases at V and 0 bases at J, with 24 bases between the two ends. Germline assignment: CDR1 SGHAT and CDR2 FQDESV (reference sequence). CDR3: CASSRIASGASTSTDTQYF. CDR3 DNA: TGTGCCAGCAGCCGGATCGCTAGTGGGGCCTCTACTAGCACAGATACGCAGTATTTT. The complete variable domain, with remaining parts taken from reference TRBV11-1 and TRBJ2-3, reads EAEVAQSPRYKITEKSQAVAFWCDPISGHATLYWYRQILGQGPELLVQFQDESVVDDSQLPKDRFSAERLKGVDSTLKIQPAELGDSAMYLCASSRIASGASTSTDTQYFGPGTRLTVL.

This clonotype came up once. The germline gene is not matched at one end of the junction; a read error may be the cause. The rearrangement links TRBV6-5 to TRBJ1-2; tentative D call: TRBD1 (5 bases). The CDR3 consists of 14 residues. CDR1 and CDR2 (germline): MNHEY, SVGAGI. The chain's CDR3 is CVSSLGLKTLGYTF. As DNA, the CDR3 is TGTGTCAGCTCATTGGGACTGAAAACCCTTGGCTACACCTTC.

This clonotype was seen ten or more times. The chain is built from TRBV11-2 and TRBJ2-4; TRBD1 is a possible D gene (5 bases). Trimming cost V 2 bases and J 1 base, with 15 bases left between them. CDR1 is SGHAT, CDR2 FQNNGV, per germline. CDR3 length: 17 residues. The chain's CDR3 is CASSLRTAWGAKNIQYF. The CDR3 DNA reads TGTGCCAGCAGCTTACGTACAGCTTGGGGCGCCAAAAACATTCAGTACTTC.

The DNA of the CDR3 is TGTGCCAGCAGCCAAGATTTCGTCGTGTGGGCTTTCTTT. The encoded protein is CASSQDFVVWAFF. This chain joins TRBV14 and TRBJ1-1, with D hard to call. CDR1 and CDR2 from the germline V gene are SGHDN and FVKESK. V shed 0 bases and J shed 11 bases, with 13 bases lying between them. The CDR3 loop spans 13 amino acids. Based on the CDR3 plus reference TRBV14 and TRBJ1-1, the full variable domain is EAGVTQFPSHSVIEKGQTVTLRCDPISGHDNLYWYRRVMGKEIKFLLHFVKESKQDESGMPNNRFLAERTGGTYSTLKVQPAELEDSGVYFCASSQDFVVWAFFGQGTRLTVV.

Of note for this clonotype: Just one base apart from a much larger clone, this may be a read error. DNA for the CDR3: TGTGCCAGCAATACTAGGCGTAATGAGCAGTTCTTC. Translation: CASNTRRNEQFF. The rearrangement uses TRBV28 and TRBJ2-1; tentative D call: TRBD2 (5 bases). The germline CDR1 and CDR2 sequences are MDHEN and SYDVKM. V shed 7 bases and J shed 7 bases, with 11 bases lying between them. The CDR3 runs 12 residues.

The table lists this clonotype with many counts. V is TRBV11-2 and J is TRBJ2-1, with 8 bases aligning to TRBD1. The J segment lost 4 bases and the V segment lost 1 base, leaving 3 bases of the junction unmatched. From germline, CDR1 is SGHAT and CDR2 FQNNGV. This CDR3 region has 15 residues. The CDR3 coding sequence is TGTGCCAGCAGCTTAGGGGGGACAGGTTACAATGAGCAGTTCTTC. It yields the protein CASSLGGTGYNEQFF.

In this sample, this clonotype turned up many times. The genes are TRBV6-1 and TRBJ2-1; no clear D gene. From germline, CDR1 is MNHNS and CDR2 SASEGT. CDR3 length equals 14 residues. Trimming pared 2 bases from V and 10 bases from J, leaving 15 bases between. The CDR3 loop reads CASSESWMLREQFF. The CDR3 DNA is TGTGCCAGCAGTGAAAGTTGGATGCTGAGAGAGCAGTTCTTC.

As concerns this clonotype: Here the CDR3 omits its conserved ending phenylalanine or tryptophan, so a read error is the likely source. This CDR3 reads CASMPGRNYEQYY. Written as DNA, the CDR3 is TGTGCCAGCATGCCGGGACGGAACTACGAGCAGTACTAC. The chain recombines TRBV10-2 with TRBJ2-7; D may correspond to TRBD1 or TRBD2 (5 bases each). The V gene's germline CDR1 is WSHSY and CDR2 SAAADI. CDR3 length: 13 amino acids.

This clonotype has at least ten counts. The chain recombines TRBV29-1 with TRBJ2-7; TRBD1 matches 11 bases. This CDR3 spans 14 amino acids. V gave up 4 bases and J gave up 5 bases; unmatched junction bases: 7. Germline CDR1 and CDR2: SQVTM and ANQGSEA. This chain's CDR3 is CSVVGGQGVDEQYF. The CDR3 bases are TGCAGCGTTGTGGGGGGACAGGGGGTCGACGAGCAGTACTTC.

This clonotype occurred a few times. V and J are TRBV24-1 and TRBJ1-5, with a weak D call TRBD1 (5 bases). V was clipped by 6 bases and J by 5 bases, with 10 bases between them. This CDR3 has 13 residues. Germline V gives CDR1 KGHDR, CDR2 SFDVKD. CDR3 in DNA: TGTGCCACCAGTACCGGGGACTATCAGCCCCAGCATTTT. It yields the protein CATSTGDYQPQHF.

This clonotype has just a few counts. The chain combines TRBV10-2 with TRBJ2-7; TRBD2 aligns across 7 bases. Per the germline V gene, CDR1 is WSHSY and CDR2 is SAAADI. V lost 4 bases, J lost 0 bases, and 3 bases stayed unmatched. This CDR3 region has 14 residues. The CDR3 here is CASSAGTISYEQYF. In DNA, the CDR3 is TGCGCCAGCAGTGCCGGGACTATCTCCTACGAGCAGTACTTC.

Worth noting for this clonotype: A clone one base away is much larger, so this may be a read error. The rearrangement uses TRBV12-3 or TRBV12-4 and TRBJ2-1; D unresolved. The CDR3 loop spans 13 amino acids. Trimming cost V 7 bases and J 2 bases, with 9 bases left between them. CDR3 bases: TGTGCCAGCAATCCAACTACCTACAATGAGCAGTTCTTC. It codes for CASNPTTYNEQFF.

Comments on this clonotype: The junction and the germline gene differ at one end; a read error may be behind it. J is TRBJ2-1 and V is TRBV11-1, with 12 bases that match TRBD2. CDR3 length: 15 amino acids. Germline-derived CDR1 and CDR2 are SGHAT and FQDESV (reference sequence). This chain's CDR3 is CASNLLAGGINEQSF. The CDR3 nucleotides are TGTGCCAGCAACTTACTAGCGGGAGGTATCAATGAGCAGTCCTTC.

This clonotype was counted a few times. The chain joins TRBV5-1 to TRBJ2-7; no firm D call. V was shortened by 4 bases and J by 0 bases, with 11 bases between the two germline ends. CDR3 length equals 14 residues. Germline values: CDR1 SGHRS, CDR2 YFSETQ. The CDR3 DNA is TGCGCCAGCAGCCGAGACACGTTCTCCTACGAGCAGTACTTC. This codes for CASSRDTFSYEQYF.